These T cell receptor beta chains were read from a single sample in a study of CD8+ T cells in alopecia areata. The protocol was immunoSEQ multiplex PCR, while the TCRdb copy is restricted to in-frame clones and leaves out a portion. Counted here are around 190,000 clones, more than 55% occurring once; the ten biggest clones make up approximately 1.3%. The sequencing used CD4+ T cells sorted from blood, collected around week 50, from a patient treated with tofacitinib. The receptors were gathered from a human donor with alopecia areata. Each CDR3 is given with its conserved first and last residue. D genes are given only for firm matches. The size entry is marked missing in some rows and otherwise reads once, few, many or a size class.

cdr3_nt cdr3_aa cdr3_length j_call d_call v_call clone_size
TGTGCCAGCAGCTCATTGGACGTAGAAGAGACCCAGTACTTC CASSSLDVEETQYF 14 TRBJ2-5 NA TRBV11-1 few
TGTGCCTGGAGTGCCACTGGGGCCACTGAAGCTTTCTTT CAWSATGATEAFF 13 TRBJ1-1 NA TRBV30 NA
TGCAGCGTTGAATGGCAGAGCTCCTACGAGCAGTACTTC CSVEWQSSYEQYF 13 TRBJ2-7 NA TRBV29-1 NA
TGTGCCACCAGCAGAGATCAGGCAGGAGATCAGTACTTC CATSRDQAGDQYF 13 TRBJ2-4 NA TRBV15 NA
TGCGCCAGCAGCCATTTGTACAATGAGCAGTTCTTC CASSHLYNEQFF 12 TRBJ2-1 NA TRBV4-1 NA
TGTGCCATCAGTGAAGGCAGGGTAGAGGGCTACACCTTC CAISEGRVEGYTF 13 TRBJ1-2 NA TRBV10-3 NA
TGTGCCTGGAGGGGAGGTGAGACTGAAGCTTTCTTT CAWRGGETEAFF 12 TRBJ1-1 NA TRBV30 NA
TGTGCCAGCAGTTTATGGGACAGGAGCACAGATACGCAGTATTTT CASSLWDRSTDTQYF 15 TRBJ2-3 TRBD1 TRBV28 NA
TGTGCCAGCAGCCCTACAGGGGGCATTTGGGAGACCCAGTACTTC CASSPTGGIWETQYF 15 TRBJ2-5 TRBD1 TRBV7-6 NA
TGTGCCAGCAGCTTAGGGGTGGGGCAGCCCCAGCATTTT CASSLGVGQPQHF 13 TRBJ1-5 NA TRBV7-2 few
TGTGCCAGCAGCGTTTCCGCGGTCCCCACCGGGGAGCTGTTTTTT CASSVSAVPTGELFF 15 TRBJ2-2 NA TRBV9 NA
TGTGCCAGCAGCTTAGATCGGGTCAATGAGCAGTTCTTC CASSLDRVNEQFF 13 TRBJ2-1 NA TRBV7-3 NA
TGCGCCAGCATAGCGGGCAGGGGTAACTATGGCTACACCTTC CASIAGRGNYGYTF 14 TRBJ1-2 NA TRBV10-2 NA
TGTGCCAGCAGTGGACGTAAAGAGACCCAGTACTTC CASSGRKETQYF 12 TRBJ2-5 NA TRBV25-1 NA
TGTGCCAGCAGTTACCAAAGACAGGGTGCCGAGCAGTACTTC CASSYQRQGAEQYF 14 TRBJ2-7 TRBD1 TRBV10-3 NA
TGCAGCGTTGAAGGACAGGGGGGATACGAGCAGTACTTC CSVEGQGGYEQYF 13 TRBJ2-7 TRBD1 TRBV29-1 once
TGTGCCAGCAGCTTGGGGCGGGGGACAGGGCAGAACACTGAAGCTTTCTTT CASSLGRGTGQNTEAFF 17 TRBJ1-1 TRBD1 TRBV7-9 few
TGCAGCGTTGGGGTCGGGACAGCGTACTCTGGGGCCAACGTCCTGACTTTC CSVGVGTAYSGANVLTF 17 TRBJ2-6 TRBD1 TRBV29-1 NA
TGTGCCAGCAGCTCAGGACAGGGTGGGGCTGAAGCTTTCTTT CASSSGQGGAEAFF 14 TRBJ1-1 TRBD1 TRBV9 once
TGTGCCAGCAGAACCTCACAGGGGGCCCGGCAGTACTTC CASRTSQGARQYF 13 TRBJ2-7 TRBD1 TRBV28 once
TGTGCCACCAGCAGAGATCAGGGGATCGGCGCGGCCTACAATGAGCAGTTCTTC CATSRDQGIGAAYNEQFF 18 TRBJ2-1 NA TRBV15 NA
TGTGCCAGCAGTGCCCTGACAGGGGGCAATCAGCCCCAGCATTTT CASSALTGGNQPQHF 15 TRBJ1-5 TRBD1 TRBV6-1 few
TGCAGCGTTGGATCCAAATACGCGACAGGCAAGAACACCGGGGAGCTGTTTTTT CSVGSKYATGKNTGELFF 18 TRBJ2-2 NA TRBV29-1 NA
TGCAGCGTTTTCGGGCAATTTGGTGGGGAGGGAGTCCCAATCTACGAGCAGTACTTC CSVFGQFGGEGVPIYEQYF 19 TRBJ2-7 TRBD2 TRBV29-1 NA
TGTGCCAGCAGTAAGACAGGGGACTATGCTGGGGCCAACGTCCTGACTTTC CASSKTGDYAGANVLTF 17 TRBJ2-6 NA TRBV7-9 NA
TGTGCCAGCAGCTTGGCCAGTGACAGGGGAAGTGGCTACACCTTC CASSLASDRGSGYTF 15 TRBJ1-2 TRBD1 TRBV5-5 few
TGCAGCGTTGGGGACGGAAATGAGCAGTTCTTC CSVGDGNEQFF 11 TRBJ2-1 NA TRBV29-1 NA
TGTGCCAGCAGCTTGGGGCAGGGGGCTTTCAATGAGCAGTTCTTC CASSLGQGAFNEQFF 15 TRBJ2-1 TRBD1 TRBV5-6 few
TGTGCCAGCAGCTTGGTTCCCCGAACTGAAGCTTTCTTT CASSLVPRTEAFF 13 TRBJ1-1 NA TRBV7-8 few
TGTGCCAGCAGCTCATCGACTAGCTCCTACAATGAGCAGTTCTTC CASSSSTSSYNEQFF 15 TRBJ2-1 NA TRBV7-2 NA
TGCGCCAGCAGCCAAGATTATTGGGGGGCTATGCTCGTCCAAACCGCAGATACGCAGTATTTT CASSQDYWGAMLVQTADTQYF 21 TRBJ2-3 NA TRBV4-3 few
TGCAGCGTTGGCACGGCAATCTCCTACGAGCAGTACTTC CSVGTAISYEQYF 13 TRBJ2-7 NA TRBV29-1 NA
TGTGCCACCAGGGACAGGGTTTCTGGGACCCAGTACTTC CATRDRVSGTQYF 13 TRBJ2-5 TRBD1 TRBV10-3 NA
TGTGCCATCAGTGACCCCGGGCCCTATGAGCCCCAGCATTTT CAISDPGPYEPQHF 14 TRBJ1-5 NA TRBV10-3 NA
TGCGCCAGCACCCACGGAGAGAACGAGCAGTACTTC CASTHGENEQYF 12 TRBJ2-7 NA TRBV5-1 NA
TGCAGCGTTGGGCAAGGGCTCCACGAGCAGTACTTC CSVGQGLHEQYF 12 TRBJ2-7 NA TRBV29-1 NA
TGTGCCAGCACCCGGGACCAGGGCTATGGCTACACCTTC CASTRDQGYGYTF 13 TRBJ1-2 NA TRBV6-5 NA
TGTGCCAGCAGCTGGAGGGGGACCAATCAGCCCCAGCATTTT CASSWRGTNQPQHF 14 TRBJ1-5 NA TRBV5-4 NA
TGTGCCAGCAGCTCATTGACAGATTATAATTCACCCCTCCACTTT CASSSLTDYNSPLHF 15 TRBJ1-6 NA TRBV5-6 NA
TGTGCCTGGAAATCCGGGGTACGGACGGAAGCTTTCTTT CAWKSGVRTEAFF 13 TRBJ1-1 NA TRBV30 NA
TGTGCCAGCTCACCGGGAGTTATGAACACTGAAGCTTTCTTT CASSPGVMNTEAFF 14 TRBJ1-1 NA TRBV18 NA
TGTGCCTGGATGAAGAGGGCGGGACTAGCGTCCTACAATGAGCAGTTCTTC CAWMKRAGLASYNEQFF 17 TRBJ2-1 TRBD2 TRBV30 NA
TGTGCCAGCAGCGTAGGGACTCCTAAGAACACTGAAGCTTTCTTT CASSVGTPKNTEAFF 15 TRBJ1-1 NA TRBV9 NA
TGCAGCGTCGGCCAGGGAGATAGCAATCAGCCCCAGCATTTT CSVGQGDSNQPQHF 14 TRBJ1-5 NA TRBV29-1 NA
TGTGCCACCAGCAGGAATGACAACTCGGAAAAATACTTC CATSRNDNSEKYF 13 TRBJ2-7 NA TRBV15 NA
TGCGCCAGCAGGGCAGGGGCTAACTATGGCTACACCTTC CASRAGANYGYTF 13 TRBJ1-2 NA TRBV4-3 few
TGTGCCAGCAGTTTATCGGGAGACATACTACATCAGCCCCAGCATTTT CASSLSGDILHQPQHF 16 TRBJ1-5 NA TRBV27 NA
TGTGCCAGCAGCGTAGGCAACGGTCCCCCCGCTTTCTTT CASSVGNGPPAFF 13 TRBJ1-1 NA TRBV9 NA
TGTGCCAGCAGTGGTTTGTCGTCCCCTGGAAACACCATATATTTT CASSGLSSPGNTIYF 15 TRBJ1-3 NA TRBV25-1 once
TGTGCCAGCAGGAAAACTACAGGGGACACTGAAGCTTTCTTT CASRKTTGDTEAFF 14 TRBJ1-1 TRBD1 TRBV2 NA
TGTGCCAGCAGCGTAGGGGTCGGGTCGGTTGGCTACACCTTC CASSVGVGSVGYTF 14 TRBJ1-2 NA TRBV9 NA
TGTGCCTGGAACGGACAGGGGGCGACGACTGAAGCTTTCTTT CAWNGQGATTEAFF 14 TRBJ1-1 TRBD1 TRBV30 NA
TGTGCCTGGAGTTCGTACGGGGGGATAACAGATACGCAGTATTTT CAWSSYGGITDTQYF 15 TRBJ2-3 TRBD2 TRBV30 NA